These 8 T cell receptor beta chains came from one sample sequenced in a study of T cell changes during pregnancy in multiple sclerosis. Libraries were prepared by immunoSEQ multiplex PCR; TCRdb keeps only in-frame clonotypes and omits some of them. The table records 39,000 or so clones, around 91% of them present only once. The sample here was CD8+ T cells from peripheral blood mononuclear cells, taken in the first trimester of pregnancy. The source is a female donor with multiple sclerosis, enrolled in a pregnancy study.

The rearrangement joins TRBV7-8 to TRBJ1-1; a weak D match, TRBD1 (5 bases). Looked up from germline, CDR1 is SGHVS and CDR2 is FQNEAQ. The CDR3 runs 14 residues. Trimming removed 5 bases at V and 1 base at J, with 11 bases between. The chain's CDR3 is CASSIITGNTEAFF. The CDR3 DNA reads TGTGCCAGCAGCATCATTACAGGGAACACTGAAGCTTTCTTT.

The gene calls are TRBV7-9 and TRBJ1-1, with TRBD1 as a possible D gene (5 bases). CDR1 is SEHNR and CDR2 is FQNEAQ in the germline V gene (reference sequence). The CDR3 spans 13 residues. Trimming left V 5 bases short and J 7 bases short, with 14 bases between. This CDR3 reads CASSDEWGVEAFF. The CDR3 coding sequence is TGTGCCAGCAGCGACGAATGGGGGGTTGAAGCTTTCTTT.

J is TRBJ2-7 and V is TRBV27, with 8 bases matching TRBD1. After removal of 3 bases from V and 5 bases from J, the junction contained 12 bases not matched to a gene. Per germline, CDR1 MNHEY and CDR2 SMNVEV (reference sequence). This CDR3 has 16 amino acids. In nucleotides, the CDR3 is TGTGCCAGCAGTTTTCTGTCTGGACAGGGAACCGACGAGCAGTACTTC. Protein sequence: CASSFLSGQGTDEQYF.

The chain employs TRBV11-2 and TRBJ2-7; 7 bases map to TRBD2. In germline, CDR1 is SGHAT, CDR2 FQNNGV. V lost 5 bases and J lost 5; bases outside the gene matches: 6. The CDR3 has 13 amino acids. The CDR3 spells CASSLLAGHEQYF. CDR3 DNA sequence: TGTGCCAGCAGCCTCTTAGCGGGCCACGAGCAGTACTTC. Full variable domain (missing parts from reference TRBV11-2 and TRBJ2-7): EAGVAQSPRYKIIEKRQSVAFWCNPISGHATLYWYQQILGQGPKLLIQFQNNGVVDDSQLPKDRFSAERLKGVDSTLKIQPAKLEDSAVYLCASSLLAGHEQYFGPGTRLTVT.

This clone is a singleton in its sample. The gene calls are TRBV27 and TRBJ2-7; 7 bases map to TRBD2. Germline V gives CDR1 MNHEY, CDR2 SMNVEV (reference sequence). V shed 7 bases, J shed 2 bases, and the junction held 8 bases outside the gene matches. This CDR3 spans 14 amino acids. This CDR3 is CASKKRAGAYEQYF. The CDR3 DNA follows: TGTGCCAGCAAAAAAAGGGCGGGAGCCTACGAGCAGTACTTC.

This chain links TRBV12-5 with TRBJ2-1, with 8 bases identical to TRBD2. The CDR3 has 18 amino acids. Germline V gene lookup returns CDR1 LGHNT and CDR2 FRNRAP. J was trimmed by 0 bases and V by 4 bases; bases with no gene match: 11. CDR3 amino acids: CASGSLFLTSASYNEQFF. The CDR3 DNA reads TGTGCTAGTGGTTCCCTATTCTTGACTAGCGCCTCCTACAATGAGCAGTTCTTC.

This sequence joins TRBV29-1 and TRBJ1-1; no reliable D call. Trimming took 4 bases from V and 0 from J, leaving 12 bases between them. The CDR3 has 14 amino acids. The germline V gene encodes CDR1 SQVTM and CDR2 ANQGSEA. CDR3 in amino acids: CSVAPRQMNTEAFF. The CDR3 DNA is TGCAGCGTTGCCCCCAGGCAGATGAACACTGAAGCTTTCTTT.

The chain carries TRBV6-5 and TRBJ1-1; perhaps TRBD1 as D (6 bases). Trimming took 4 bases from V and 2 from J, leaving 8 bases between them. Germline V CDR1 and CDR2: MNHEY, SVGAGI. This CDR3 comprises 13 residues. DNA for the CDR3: TGTGCCAGCAGTTGGACAGAAAACACTGAAGCTTTCTTT. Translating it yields CASSWTENTEAFF.